This entry concerns a single TCR beta chain. The antigen is undetermined. The data belong to a study of T cells in localized non-small cell lung cancer. CDR1 SGHTA and CDR2 FQGNSA come from the germline V gene. J gave up 0 bases and V 3 bases, and 9 bases lay outside the gene matches. The CDR3 is made up of 18 amino acids. TCRdb's table, derived via immunoSEQ multiplex PCR, lists solely in-frame clones and lacks some. The sample shows 15,000 to 20,000 clones, 80% to 90% of them seen only once. Study findings and constraints: Without multi-region sequencing, intratumor heterogeneity could not be excluded.

The sequenced sample was peripheral blood, obtained before any cancer treatment. The receptor was isolated from a male donor older than 55 with stage III lung adenocarcinoma. The chain uses TRBV7-2 and TRBJ2-4, with 9 bases identical to TRBD1. In DNA, the CDR3 is TGTGCCAGCAGCTTGGGGACAGGGAGGAGGAGAGCCAAAAACATTCAGTACTTC. This codes for CASSLGTGRRRAKNIQYF.